Listed below are T cell receptor beta chains from one sample, sequenced in a study of post-analysis software for immune sequencing data. Each CDR3 protein is one row after TCRdb ran MiXCR on the PCR reads. Among 750,000 to 950,000 distinct CDR3 sequences listed, around 53% were seen once. Material: blood. The receptors stem from a girl aged 10 to 17 with multiple sclerosis. Each CDR3 is given with its conserved first and last residue. D genes are given only for firm matches. Not all rows give a size; the values are once, few, many and, for expanded clones, a class.

TRBJ2-5,NA,NA,TRBV27,CASSLLRAARETQYF,TGTGCCAGCAGTTTACTCAGGGCCGCCAGGGAGACCCAGTACTTC
TRBJ1-1,NA,NA,TRBV12-3/TRBV12-4,CASRPLGQNTEAFF,TGTGCCAGCAGACCCTTGGGACAGAACACTGAAGCTTTCTTT
TRBJ1-2,few,NA,TRBV10-3,CAISYRDLNYGYTF,TGTGCCATCAGTTACAGGGACTTGAACTATGGCTACACCTTC
TRBJ2-7,NA,TRBD2,TRBV12-3/TRBV12-4,CASSPLRRLAGHYEQYF,TGTGCCAGCAGTCCTCTCCGCCGACTAGCGGGACACTACGAGCAGTACTTC
TRBJ2-5,NA,NA,TRBV7-9,CASSSPGAEQETQYF,TGTGCCAGCAGCTCCCCGGGGGCTGAGCAAGAGACCCAGTACTTC
TRBJ1-1,NA,TRBD1,TRBV3-1,CASSLGTGGRAFF,TGTGCCAGCAGCCTTGGGACAGGGGGCAGGGCTTTCTTT
TRBJ2-3,few,TRBD1,TRBV10-2,CASSRGRGPSSTDTQYF,TGCGCCAGCAGCAGGGGTAGGGGGCCATCTAGCACAGATACGCAGTATTTT
TRBJ2-3,NA,TRBD2,TRBV20-1,CSARGTSGVADTQYF,TGCAGTGCTAGAGGCACTAGCGGGGTGGCAGATACGCAGTATTTT
TRBJ2-3,few,NA,TRBV29-1,CSVDLASTDTQYF,TGCAGCGTTGATCTCGCTAGCACAGATACGCAGTATTTT
TRBJ1-1,NA,NA,TRBV4-1,CASSQVPANTEAFF,TGCGCCAGCAGCCAAGTCCCAGCGAACACTGAAGCTTTCTTT
TRBJ2-5,NA,NA,TRBV29-1,CSVGVSAETQYF,TGCAGCGTGGGCGTAAGCGCGGAGACCCAGTACTTC
TRBJ1-2,NA,NA,TRBV6-5,CASSYGKGRAGYTF,TGTGCCAGCAGTTACGGGAAGGGCCGGGCGGGCTACACCTTC
TRBJ2-6,NA,NA,TRBV7-9,CASSNAGANVLTF,TGTGCCAGCAGCAATGCTGGGGCCAACGTCCTGACTTTC
TRBJ2-7,few,TRBD1,TRBV6-1,CASSEGSGTGSYEQYF,TGTGCCAGCAGTGAAGGTTCCGGGACAGGGTCCTACGAGCAGTACTTC
TRBJ2-7,NA,TRBD1,TRBV30,CAWSRQGGIDEQYF,TGTGCCTGGAGCCGACAGGGGGGAATCGACGAGCAGTACTTC
TRBJ1-2,NA,NA,TRBV29-1,CSVEDRGHAPGNYGYTF,TGCAGCGTTGAAGATCGGGGTCACGCGCCGGGTAACTATGGCTACACCTTC
TRBJ2-7,NA,NA,TRBV10-3,CAISPLASYEQYF,TGTGCCATCAGCCCCTTGGCCTCCTACGAGCAGTACTTC
TRBJ2-5,NA,NA,TRBV4-1,CAGSQLGGETQYF,TGCGCCGGCAGCCAGCTAGGGGGAGAGACCCAGTACTTC
TRBJ2-7,NA,NA,TRBV4-1,CASSQGGDGLYEQYF,TGCGCCAGCAGCCAAGGGGGGGACGGGCTCTACGAGCAGTACTTC
TRBJ2-7,few,NA,TRBV6-2/TRBV6-3,CASRPTATSSYEQYF,TGTGCCAGCAGACCGACAGCAACGAGCTCCTACGAGCAGTACTTC
TRBJ2-7,NA,NA,TRBV20-1,CSAGEGSASYEQYF,TGCAGTGCCGGAGAGGGGAGCGCCTCCTACGAGCAGTACTTC
TRBJ2-5,NA,TRBD2,TRBV5-1,CASSGGGTSGVETQYF,TGCGCCAGCAGCGGCGGCGGGACTAGCGGGGTTGAGACCCAGTACTTC
TRBJ2-1,NA,TRBD1,TRBV24-1,CATSDPSGTGVNEQFF,TGTGCCACCAGTGACCCCTCCGGGACAGGGGTCAATGAGCAGTTCTTC
TRBJ2-7,few,TRBD1,TRBV24-1,CATSRRQGAYEQYF,TGTGCCACCAGCAGGCGACAGGGGGCCTACGAGCAGTACTTC
TRBJ2-7,NA,NA,TRBV5-1,CASSLPTPSYEQYF,TGCGCCAGCAGCTTACCGACACCCTCCTACGAGCAGTACTTC
TRBJ2-7,few,NA,TRBV10-3,CAIGTASSYEQYF,TGTGCCATCGGGACCGCGAGCTCCTACGAGCAGTACTTC
TRBJ2-5,NA,NA,TRBV20-1,CSAPQPGPETQYF,TGCAGTGCCCCCCAACCGGGACCAGAGACCCAGTACTTC
TRBJ2-4,NA,NA,TRBV6-2/TRBV6-3,CASIMGGSKNIQYF,TGTGCCAGCATTATGGGAGGCTCCAAAAACATTCAGTACTTC
TRBJ2-3,NA,TRBD2,TRBV29-1,CSVVVGGSTDTQYF,TGCAGCGTTGTGGTGGGGGGGAGCACAGATACGCAGTATTTT
TRBJ2-1,few,TRBD1,TRBV11-1,CASSLGGQGEQFF,TGTGCCAGCAGCTTAGGAGGACAGGGTGAGCAGTTCTTC
TRBJ2-7,few,NA,TRBV20-1,CSAMDGVVYEQYF,TGCAGTGCCATGGATGGGGTAGTCTACGAGCAGTACTTC
TRBJ1-1,NA,NA,TRBV27,CASRLSSRGTEAFF,TGTGCCAGCAGACTATCCTCCCGTGGCACTGAAGCTTTCTTT
TRBJ1-2,NA,NA,TRBV29-1,CSVIDGHYYGYTF,TGCAGCGTTATCGACGGCCACTACTATGGCTACACCTTC
TRBJ2-5,few,TRBD2,TRBV25-1,CASANGEGTQYF,TGTGCCAGCGCCAATGGGGAGGGGACCCAGTACTTC
TRBJ1-1,NA,TRBD1,TRBV29-1,CSAGDRKNTEAFF,TGCAGCGCTGGGGACAGGAAGAACACTGAAGCTTTCTTT
TRBJ2-5,NA,NA,TRBV13,CTSSADSQETQYF,TGTACCAGCAGCGCCGACAGCCAAGAGACCCAGTACTTC
TRBJ2-7,few,TRBD2,TRBV20-1,CSAPPWASGGSNEQYF,TGCAGTGCCCCGCCCTGGGCTAGCGGGGGGAGCAACGAGCAGTACTTC
TRBJ2-7,NA,NA,TRBV7-6,CASSLVIGQGSHEQYF,TGTGCCAGCAGCTTAGTGATAGGGCAGGGGAGCCACGAGCAGTACTTC
TRBJ2-5,NA,NA,TRBV4-1,CASSQGGLRKETQYF,TGCGCCAGCAGCCAAGGTGGACTCCGAAAAGAGACCCAGTACTTC
TRBJ2-1,NA,NA,TRBV29-1,CSVQGQGTYNEQFF,TGCAGCGTTCAGGGGCAGGGGACGTACAATGAGCAGTTCTTC
TRBJ2-3,NA,NA,TRBV5-5,CASSLVVGSDTQYF,TGTGCCAGCAGCTTGGTGGTGGGGTCAGATACGCAGTATTTT
TRBJ2-4,once,NA,TRBV5-6,CASSTAGLAKNIQYF,TGTGCCAGCAGCACAGCCGGACTAGCCAAAAACATTCAGTACTTC